Listed below are T cell receptor beta chains from one sample, sequenced in a study of blood T cell repertoires in COVID-19. Repertoires were generated with immunoSEQ multiplex PCR, while TCRdb's copy carries only in-frame clones and drops some. The sample shows some 42,000 clones, almost 95% of them seen only once. The sample taken for sequencing was peripheral blood. These receptors all come from a man aged 50 or older with active COVID-19. CDR3s include the opening cysteine and the closing phenylalanine or tryptophan. A D gene is named only where the DNA matches it firmly. The listing skips clone size in some rows; elsewhere it reads once, few, many or a size class.

J	size	V	D	CDR3	DNA
TRBJ2-1	once	TRBV18	TRBD2	CASSPLVHGRTYNEQFF	TGTGCCAGCTCACCCCTGGTTCACGGGAGGACCTACAATGAGCAGTTCTTC
TRBJ2-7	medium-sized	TRBV29-1	TRBD1	CSVEGQSSYEQYF	TGCAGCGTTGAGGGACAGAGCTCCTACGAGCAGTACTTC
TRBJ1-1	-	TRBV12-3/TRBV12-4	-	CASSLTGNTEAFF	TGTGCCAGCAGCCTAACGGGAAACACTGAAGCTTTCTTT
TRBJ2-7	-	TRBV24-1	TRBD2	CATIASGHYEQYF	TGTGCCACCATTGCTAGCGGACACTACGAGCAGTACTTC
TRBJ2-7	once	TRBV7-3	TRBD1	CASSAAGTGPYEQYF	TGTGCCAGCAGCGCAGCCGGGACAGGGCCCTACGAGCAGTACTTC
TRBJ1-5	medium-sized	TRBV19	-	CASSIDMQNAEPQHF	TGTGCCAGTAGTATAGATATGCAGAACGCCGAGCCCCAGCATTTT
TRBJ2-7	-	TRBV27	TRBD1	CASSYGTVNYEQYF	TGTGCCAGCAGTTACGGGACAGTCAACTACGAGCAGTACTTC
TRBJ2-7	few	TRBV6-5	TRBD1	CASRPRQGAYEQYF	TGTGCCAGCAGGCCAAGACAGGGGGCCTACGAGCAGTACTTC
TRBJ2-1	once	TRBV28	TRBD2	CASSAGTSNTNEQFF	TGTGCCAGCAGTGCCGGGACTAGCAACACCAATGAGCAGTTCTTC
TRBJ1-6	-	TRBV2	-	CASSLQGGGNNSPLHF	TGTGCCAGCTCTCTCCAAGGGGGGGGAAATAATTCACCCCTCCACTTT
TRBJ2-1	-	TRBV2	TRBD2	CASRAGTSGKNEQFF	TGTGCCAGCAGAGCCGGGACTAGCGGGAAAAATGAGCAGTTCTTC
TRBJ2-3	-	TRBV24-1	TRBD2	CATSPRGSGTDTQYF	TGTGCCACCAGTCCCCGCGGGAGTGGGACAGATACGCAGTATTTT